Listed below are T cell receptor beta chains from one sample, sequenced in a study of identical twins. TCRdb reanalysed the 5' RACE reads using MiXCR and keeps one entry per CDR3 protein. The table records some 1,600,000 distinct CDR3 sequences, about 31% of them present only once. The specimen was cord blood. The receptors were gathered from a newborn girl in good health. CDR3s leave out the opening cysteine and the closing phenylalanine or tryptophan. The D gene is left open where the match is weak.

v_call	d_call	j_call	cdr3_aa
TRBV18	.	TRBJ2-5	ASSTFEETQY
TRBV3-1	.	TRBJ1-2	ASSQIAQSYGYT
TRBV28	TRBD1	TRBJ1-1	ASSFVPTTGGTEAF
TRBV20-1	.	TRBJ2-7	SASPGPSSYEQY
TRBV11-2	.	TRBJ2-1	ASSLDPGASYNEQF
TRBV20-1	.	TRBJ1-1	SAQKGTPNTEAF
TRBV28	.	TRBJ2-5	ATQGAPRGIQETQY
TRBV28	.	TRBJ1-2	ASSFPDGGYGYT
TRBV20-1	.	TRBJ2-3	SARDRLPDPDTQY
TRBV3-1	.	TRBJ2-5	ASSQLEFQTQY
TRBV12-3/TRBV12-4	.	TRBJ2-3	ASSFTRLGTQY
TRBV21-1	.	TRBJ2-1	ASSLKRGGTLNEQF
TRBV20-1	TRBD2	TRBJ2-1	SAKPRGGPNNEQF
TRBV28	TRBD1	TRBJ2-7	ASSYDPGQGFGEQY
TRBV20-1	.	TRBJ1-2	SATTFNGRDYGYT
TRBV6-6	.	TRBJ1-2	ASSYQGSPNYGYT
TRBV30	.	TRBJ2-1	AWSVGMVDEQF
TRBV27	TRBD1	TRBJ1-2	ASSLLAGGYDGYT
TRBV2	TRBD1	TRBJ2-3	ASRQDRETQY
TRBV12-3/TRBV12-4	.	TRBJ2-1	ASSLLLALYNEQF
TRBV2	.	TRBJ1-1	ASKLGGGNTEAF
TRBV20-1	TRBD2	TRBJ2-3	SAPGLAGGRGTDTQY
TRBV20-1	.	TRBJ2-7	SARGKRSSYEQY
TRBV7-2	TRBD1	TRBJ1-4	ASSQQGRGLGKLF
TRBV7-9	.	TRBJ2-4	ASRKPPEAQY
TRBV6-5	.	TRBJ2-1	ASSYSMRDLNEQF